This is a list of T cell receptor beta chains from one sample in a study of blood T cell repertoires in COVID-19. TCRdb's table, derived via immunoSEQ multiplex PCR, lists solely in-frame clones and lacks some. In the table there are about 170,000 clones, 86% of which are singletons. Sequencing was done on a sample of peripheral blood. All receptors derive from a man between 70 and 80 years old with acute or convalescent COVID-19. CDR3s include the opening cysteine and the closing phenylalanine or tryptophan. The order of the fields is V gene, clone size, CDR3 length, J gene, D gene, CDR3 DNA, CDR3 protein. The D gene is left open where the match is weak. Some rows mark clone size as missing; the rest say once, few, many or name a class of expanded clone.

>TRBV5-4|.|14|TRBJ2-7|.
TGTGCCAGCAGCTTAGGGGGATTCTCCTACGAGCAGTACTTC
CASSLGGFSYEQYF
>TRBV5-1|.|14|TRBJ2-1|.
TGCGCCAGCAGCCGGCGGGGCGCGGACAATGAGCAGTTCTTC
CASSRRGADNEQFF
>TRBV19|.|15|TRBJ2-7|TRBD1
TGTGCCAGTAGCCCCGACGCGACAGGGTATGGGGAGCAGTACTTC
CASSPDATGYGEQYF
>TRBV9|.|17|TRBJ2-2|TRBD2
TGTGCCAGCAGCGCCCTGACTAGCGGGATCAACACCGGGGAGCTGTTTTTT
CASSALTSGINTGELFF
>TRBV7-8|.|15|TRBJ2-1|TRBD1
TGTGCCAGCAGCGTAGGACAGGGGAGGCACAATGAGCAGTTCTTC
CASSVGQGRHNEQFF
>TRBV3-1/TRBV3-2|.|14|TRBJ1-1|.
TGTGCCAGCAGCTGGGGCCCCGACAGCGCTGAAGCTTTCTTT
CASSWGPDSAEAFF
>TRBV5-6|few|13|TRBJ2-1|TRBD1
TGTGCCAGCACGAGACAGGGTAACAATGAGCAGTTCTTC
CASTRQGNNEQFF
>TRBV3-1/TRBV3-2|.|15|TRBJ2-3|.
TGTGCCAGCAGCCAAGTGGCGGTAGGCACAGATACGCAGTATTTT
CASSQVAVGTDTQYF
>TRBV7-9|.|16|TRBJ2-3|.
TGTGCCAGCAGCTTAGATCGGACAGCGAGCACAGATACGCAGTATTTT
CASSLDRTASTDTQYF
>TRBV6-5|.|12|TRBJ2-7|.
TGTGCCAGCAGTCGGTCAGGCCTCGAGCAGTACTTC
CASSRSGLEQYF
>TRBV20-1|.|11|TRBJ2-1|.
TGCAGTGCTAGGTCGAGCTATGAGCAGTTCTTC
CSARSSYEQFF
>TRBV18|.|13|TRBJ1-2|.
TGTGCCAGCTCACCAGACGGGGTCTATGGCTACACCTTC
CASSPDGVYGYTF
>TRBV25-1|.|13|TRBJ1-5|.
TGTGCCAGCAGTGAATTTCCGGGTGAAGCCCAGCATTTT
CASSEFPGEAQHF
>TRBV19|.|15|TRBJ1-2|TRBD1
TGTGCCAGTAGTATTGGGACAGGGAGAGTGGGAGGCTACACCTTC
CASSIGTGRVGGYTF
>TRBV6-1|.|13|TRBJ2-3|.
TGTGCCAGCAGTGAAACGTGGGCCGATACGCAGTATTTT
CASSETWADTQYF
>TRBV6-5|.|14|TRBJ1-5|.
TGTGCCAGCGCTCTCAGGGTAGGGAATCAGCCCCAGCATTTT
CASALRVGNQPQHF
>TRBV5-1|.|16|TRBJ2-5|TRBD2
TGCGCCAGCAGCCTACTAAGCGGGAGGGGGCAAGAGACCCAGTACTTC
CASSLLSGRGQETQYF
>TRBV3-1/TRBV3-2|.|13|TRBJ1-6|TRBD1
TGTGCCAGCGCCAGGACAGGGGATTCACCCCTCCACTTT
CASARTGDSPLHF
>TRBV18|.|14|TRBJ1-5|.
TGTGCCAGCTCCGTAACTCTAAGCAATCAGCCCCAGCATTTT
CASSVTLSNQPQHF
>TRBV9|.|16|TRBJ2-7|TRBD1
TGTGCCAGCAGCGTAGGACGAGGACAGGGGACCCACGAGCAGTACTTC
CASSVGRGQGTHEQYF
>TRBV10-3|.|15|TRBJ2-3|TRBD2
TGTGCCATCAGTGACTCGAGCGGGGAAACAGATACGCAGTATTTT
CAISDSSGETDTQYF
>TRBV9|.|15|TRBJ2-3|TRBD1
TGTGCCAGCAGCGAGAAACACAGGGGGCGGGATACGCAGTATTTT
CASSEKHRGRDTQYF
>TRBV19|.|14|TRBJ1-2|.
TGTGCCACCTTGGACAGTTTGAATAACTATGGCTACACCTTC
CATLDSLNNYGYTF
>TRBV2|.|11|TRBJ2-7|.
TGTGCCAGCAGTTTGTTATACGAGCAGTACTTC
CASSLLYEQYF
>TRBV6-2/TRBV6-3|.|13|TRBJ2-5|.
TGTGCCAGCAGTTACTCTCGGTTGGAGACCCAGTACTTC
CASSYSRLETQYF
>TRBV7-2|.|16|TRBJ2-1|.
TGTGCCAGCAGACCCCCTTACCGGGAGGGGGCCAATGAGCAGTTCTTC
CASRPPYREGANEQFF
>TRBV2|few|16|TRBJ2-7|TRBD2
TGTGCCAGCAGCGCCGGGGAGCGGGAGAGGTCAGGGGAGCAGTACTTC
CASSAGERERSGEQYF
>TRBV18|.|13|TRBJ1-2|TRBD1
TGTGCCAGCTCTCCCGACAGGGAGGCTGGCTACACCTTC
CASSPDREAGYTF
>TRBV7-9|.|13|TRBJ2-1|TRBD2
TGTGCCAGCAGGCGGACTAGCGGCAATGAGCAGTTCTTC
CASRRTSGNEQFF
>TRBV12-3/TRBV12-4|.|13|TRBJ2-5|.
TGTGCCAGCAGTTTTGGAGCCGCGGAGACCCAGTACTTC
CASSFGAAETQYF
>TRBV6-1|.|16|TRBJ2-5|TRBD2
TGTGCCAGCAGTGAAGTGGAAGCGGGGGGGCGGGAGACCCAGTACTTC
CASSEVEAGGRETQYF
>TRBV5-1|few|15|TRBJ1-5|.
TGCGCCAGCAGCTTGGACGGGGATAGCAATCAGCCCCAGCATTTT
CASSLDGDSNQPQHF
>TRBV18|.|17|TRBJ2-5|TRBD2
TGTGCCAGCAACCCAAGTCTGCCGGGACTCGGGGGGGAGACCCAGTACTTC
CASNPSLPGLGGETQYF
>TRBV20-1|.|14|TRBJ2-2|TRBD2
TGCAGTGCTAGTAGCGGGAGACGCGCCGGGGAGCTGTTTTTT
CSASSGRRAGELFF
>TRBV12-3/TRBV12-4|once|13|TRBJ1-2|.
TGTGCCAGCAGTCCTCAGGGTGACTATGGCTACACCTTC
CASSPQGDYGYTF
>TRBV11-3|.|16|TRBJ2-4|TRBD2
TGTGCCAGCAGCCACGGGACTAGCGGGTGGGGGGACATTCAGTACTTC
CASSHGTSGWGDIQYF
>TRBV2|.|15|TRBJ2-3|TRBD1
TGTGCCAGCAGATCGTTGGACAGGTTCACAGATACGCAGTATTTT
CASRSLDRFTDTQYF
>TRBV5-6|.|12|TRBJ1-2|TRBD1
TGTGCCAGCAGCTACGACAGGGTCGGCTACACCTTC
CASSYDRVGYTF
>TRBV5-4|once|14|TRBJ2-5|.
TGTGCCAGCAGCTTGGGTACTAGTCAAGAGACCCAGTACTTC
CASSLGTSQETQYF
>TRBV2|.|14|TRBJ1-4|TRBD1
TGTGCCAGCAGCAGGGACAGCCCTTATGAAAAACTGTTTTTT
CASSRDSPYEKLFF
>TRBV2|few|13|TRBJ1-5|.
TGTGCCAGCAGTGAAGAGGGGTATCAGCCCCAGCATTTT
CASSEEGYQPQHF
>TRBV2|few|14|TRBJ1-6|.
TGTGCCAGCAGTTGGGACATCTATAATTCACCCCTCCACTTT
CASSWDIYNSPLHF